What follows describes a single T cell receptor beta chain. Antigen specificity is unknown. The sample belongs to a study of T cell responses to AZD1222 COVID-19 vaccine. Trimming removed 5 bases from V and 2 bases from J; junction bases left unmatched: 11. This CDR3 has 17 residues. Per the germline V gene, CDR1 is LGHNA and CDR2 is YNFKEQ. Study results and limitations: White British donors predominated, females outnumbered males, and clonal diversity was possibly underestimated. Unmutated variant regions are reportedly the target of nearly half of TCRs that are spike-specific. A rise in Spike-specific TCR breadth and depth followed two AZD1222 doses.

TCRdb's copy holds only in-frame clones and misses some; the assay was immunoSEQ multiplex PCR. Of 130,000 to 150,000 clones listed, about nine tenths are singletons. The chain employs TRBV4-2 and TRBJ2-7, with 11 bases aligning to TRBD1. This clonotype originated in an adult in good health. This material consisted of peripheral blood, taken on day 0 of AZD1222 vaccination. The CDR3 reads CASSIAGDRGSTYEQYF. In DNA, the CDR3 is TGTGCCAGCAGCATCGCGGGGGACAGGGGGAGCACCTACGAGCAGTACTTC.